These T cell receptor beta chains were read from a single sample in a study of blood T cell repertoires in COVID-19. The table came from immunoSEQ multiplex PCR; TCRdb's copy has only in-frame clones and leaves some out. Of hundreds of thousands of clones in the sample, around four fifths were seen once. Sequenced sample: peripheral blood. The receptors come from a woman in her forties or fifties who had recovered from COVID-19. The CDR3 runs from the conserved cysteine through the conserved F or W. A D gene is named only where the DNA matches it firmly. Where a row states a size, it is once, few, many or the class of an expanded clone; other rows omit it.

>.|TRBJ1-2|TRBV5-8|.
TGTGCCAGCAGCCGGGCGGGGGTTGGCGGCTACACCTTC
CASSRAGVGGYTF
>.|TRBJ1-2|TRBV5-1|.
TGCGCCAGCAGCGGGGCCTATGGCTACACCTTC
CASSGAYGYTF
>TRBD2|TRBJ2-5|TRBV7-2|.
TGTGCCAGCAGAATGGGACTAGCGGGGTCAGAGACCCAGCACTTC
CASRMGLAGSETQHF
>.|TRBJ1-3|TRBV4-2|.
TGTGCCAGCAGCGGGACATTCGAGGAAAACACCATATATTTT
CASSGTFEENTIYF
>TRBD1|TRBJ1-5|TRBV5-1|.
TGCGCCAGCAGCGAGACAGGGAGCGTCAATCAGCCCCAGCATTTT
CASSETGSVNQPQHF
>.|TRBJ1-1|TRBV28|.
TGTGCCAGCAGTGCCATTACAGTGAACACTGAAGCTTTCTTT
CASSAITVNTEAFF
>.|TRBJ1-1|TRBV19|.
TGTGCCAGTAAGGTGCGGGACACTGAAGCTTTCTTT
CASKVRDTEAFF
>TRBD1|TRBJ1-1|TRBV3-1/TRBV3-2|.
TGTGCCAGCAGCGAACAGGGGGCTGCTTTCTTT
CASSEQGAAFF
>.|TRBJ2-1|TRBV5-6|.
TGTGCCAGCAGCTTGGCCGGAGGGGTGAATGAGCAGTTCTTC
CASSLAGGVNEQFF
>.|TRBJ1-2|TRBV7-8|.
TGTGCCAGCAGCCCCCAGGGCGCGAATAACTATGGCTACACCTTC
CASSPQGANNYGYTF
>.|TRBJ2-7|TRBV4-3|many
TGCGCCAGCAGCCAAGGGGTCCTAGGAGAGGCCTACGAGCAGTACTTC
CASSQGVLGEAYEQYF
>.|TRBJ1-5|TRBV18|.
TGTGCCAGCTCACCCGAGGGTCCCCAGCCCCAGCATTTT
CASSPEGPQPQHF
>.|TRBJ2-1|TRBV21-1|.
TGTGCCAGCAGCAAATCCTCCAAGGGGCCCAATGAGCAGTTCTTC
CASSKSSKGPNEQFF
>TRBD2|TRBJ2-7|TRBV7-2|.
TGTGCCAGCAGCTTATCCGGGCGGGGGGTCTACGAGCAGTACTTC
CASSLSGRGVYEQYF
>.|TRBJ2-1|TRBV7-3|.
TGTGCCAGCAGCCTCGGAAACAGTGAGCAGTTCTTC
CASSLGNSEQFF
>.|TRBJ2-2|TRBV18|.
TGTGCCAGCTCACCGGTCCGGGGCACCGGGGAGCTGTTTTTT
CASSPVRGTGELFF
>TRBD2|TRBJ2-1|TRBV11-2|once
TGTGCCAGCAGCTTAGATCGACTAGCGGGGGTATACAATGAGCAGTTCTTC
CASSLDRLAGVYNEQFF